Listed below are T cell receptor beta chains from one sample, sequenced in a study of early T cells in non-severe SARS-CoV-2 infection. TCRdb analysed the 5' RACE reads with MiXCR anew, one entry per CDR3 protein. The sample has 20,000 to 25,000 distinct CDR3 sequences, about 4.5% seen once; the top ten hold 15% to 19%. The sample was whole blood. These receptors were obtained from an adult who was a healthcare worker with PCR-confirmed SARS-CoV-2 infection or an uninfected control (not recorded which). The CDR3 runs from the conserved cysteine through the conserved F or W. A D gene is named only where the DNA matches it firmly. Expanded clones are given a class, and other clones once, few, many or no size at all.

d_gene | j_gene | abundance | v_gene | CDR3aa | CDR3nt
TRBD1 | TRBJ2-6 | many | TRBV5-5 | CASSLRGTGENLGANVLTF | TGTGCCAGCAGCTTGAGAGGGACAGGGGAAAATCTTGGGGCCAACGTCCTGACTTTC
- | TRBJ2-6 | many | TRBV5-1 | CASSLAGTTGANVLTF | TGCGCCAGCAGCTTGGCGGGAACAACTGGGGCCAACGTCCTGACTTTC
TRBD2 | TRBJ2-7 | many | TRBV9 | CASSVASGLSYEQYF | TGTGCCAGCAGCGTAGCTAGCGGGCTCTCCTACGAGCAGTACTTC
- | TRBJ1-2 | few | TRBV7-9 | CASSLTGRNSYGYTF | TGTGCCAGCAGCTTGACAGGACGGAATTCCTATGGCTACACCTTC
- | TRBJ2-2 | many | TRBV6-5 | CASSYSSNWWGWTGELFF | TGTGCCAGCAGTTACTCGAGTAATTGGTGGGGATGGACCGGGGAGCTGTTTTTT
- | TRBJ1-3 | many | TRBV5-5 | CASSLWQTGNTIYF | TGTGCCAGCAGCTTGTGGCAGACGGGAAACACCATATATTTT
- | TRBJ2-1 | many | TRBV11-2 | CASSLFALKTYNEQFF | TGTGCCAGCAGCTTGTTCGCTCTAAAAACGTACAATGAGCAGTTCTTC
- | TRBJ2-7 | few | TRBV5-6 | CASSLGLARYEQYF | TGTGCCAGCAGCTTGGGGCTAGCGCGCTACGAGCAGTACTTC
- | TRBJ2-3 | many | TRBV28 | CASKGSRGVVADTQYF | TGTGCCAGCAAGGGATCGAGGGGGGTAGTAGCAGATACGCAGTATTTT
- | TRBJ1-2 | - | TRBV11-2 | CASSLDLGAEDGYTF | TGTGCCAGCAGCTTAGATTTAGGCGCGGAGGATGGCTACACCTTC
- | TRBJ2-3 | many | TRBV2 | CASLGSTDTQYF | TGTGCCAGCCTCGGTAGCACAGATACGCAGTATTTT
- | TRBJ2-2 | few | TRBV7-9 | CASSFGELFF | TGTGCCAGCAGCTTTGGGGAGCTGTTTTTT
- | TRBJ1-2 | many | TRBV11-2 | CASSSRQVYGYTF | TGTGCCAGCAGCTCCCGACAAGTCTATGGCTACACCTTC
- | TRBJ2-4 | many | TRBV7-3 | CASSLNPGAKNIQYF | TGTGCCAGCAGCCTCAATCCGGGGGCCAAAAACATTCAGTACTTC
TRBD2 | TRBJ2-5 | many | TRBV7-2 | CASSLVSGVQETQYF | TGTGCCAGCAGCTTAGTAAGCGGGGTCCAAGAGACCCAGTACTTC
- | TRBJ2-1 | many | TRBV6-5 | CASRPRPTFNEQFF | TGTGCCAGCAGGCCTCGACCGACCTTCAATGAGCAGTTCTTC
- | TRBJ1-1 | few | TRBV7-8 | CASSPGAGVGAFF | TGTGCCAGCAGCCCCGGGGCGGGGGTAGGGGCTTTCTTT
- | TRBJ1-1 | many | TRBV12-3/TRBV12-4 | CASSFPAGSNTEAFF | TGTGCCAGCAGTTTCCCTGCGGGGTCGAACACTGAAGCTTTCTTT
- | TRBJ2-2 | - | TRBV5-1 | CASSFLPDRADTGELFF | TGCGCCAGCAGCTTTCTCCCCGACAGAGCGGACACCGGGGAGCTGTTTTTT
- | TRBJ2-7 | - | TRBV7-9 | CASSSGRYEQYF | TGTGCCAGCAGCTCCGGCCGCTACGAGCAGTACTTC
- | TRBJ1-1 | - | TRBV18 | CASSPPGRLNTEAFF | TGTGCCAGCTCCCCGCCCGGGAGGTTAAACACTGAAGCTTTCTTT
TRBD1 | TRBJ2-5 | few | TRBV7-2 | CASSLLGTGLEETQYF | TGTGCCAGCAGCTTACTGGGGACAGGGCTTGAAGAGACCCAGTACTTC
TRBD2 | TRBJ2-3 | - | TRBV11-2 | CASSTGTSADTQYF | TGTGCCAGCAGTACGGGGACTAGTGCAGATACGCAGTATTTT
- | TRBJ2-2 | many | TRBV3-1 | CASSQDSGAGELFF | TGTGCCAGCAGCCAAGATTCGGGGGCCGGGGAGCTGTTTTTT
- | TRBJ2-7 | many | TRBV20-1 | CSARHLGYDSYEQYF | TGCAGTGCTAGACATCTAGGCTACGACTCCTACGAGCAGTACTTC
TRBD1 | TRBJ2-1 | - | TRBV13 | CASSLQSGGAYNEQFF | TGTGCCAGCAGCTTACAGTCAGGGGGCGCTTACAATGAGCAGTTCTTC
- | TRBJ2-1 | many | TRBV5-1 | CASSLVGDEQFF | TGCGCCAGCAGCTTGGTCGGAGATGAGCAGTTCTTC
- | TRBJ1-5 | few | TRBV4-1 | CASSQATGPNQPQHF | TGCGCCAGCAGCCAAGCTACTGGGCCTAATCAGCCCCAGCATTTT
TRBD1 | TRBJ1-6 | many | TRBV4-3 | CASSQERQGYNSPLHF | TGCGCCAGCAGCCAAGAAAGACAGGGGTATAATTCACCCCTCCACTTT
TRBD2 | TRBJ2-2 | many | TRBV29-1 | CSVEDQLAGGVAGELFF | TGCAGCGTTGAAGATCAGCTAGCGGGAGGGGTAGCCGGGGAGCTGTTTTTT
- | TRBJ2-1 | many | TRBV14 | CASWSGEGQDEQFF | TGTGCCAGCTGGAGCGGCGAGGGCCAAGATGAGCAGTTCTTC
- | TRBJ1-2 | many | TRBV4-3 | CASSQDRSGDGYTF | TGCGCCAGCAGCCAAGATCGGTCAGGGGATGGCTACACCTTC
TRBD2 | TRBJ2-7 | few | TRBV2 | CASSRLTSGSNEQYF | TGTGCCAGCAGTCGCCTGACTAGCGGGAGTAACGAGCAGTACTTC
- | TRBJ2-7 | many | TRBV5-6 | CASSLGRGQYF | TGTGCCAGCAGCTTGGGCAGGGGGCAGTACTTC